This section outlines one T cell receptor (beta chain) sequence together with its context. Trimming removed 3 bases from V and 6 bases from J; junction bases left unmatched: 8. Germline CDR1 is KGHSH and CDR2 is LQKENI. The CDR3 spans 15 residues. Assay used: immunoSEQ multiplex PCR; TCRdb lists only in-frame clones, some missing. This table has about 58,000 clones, about 77% appearing once. This record comes from a study of blood T cell repertoires in COVID-19. Study-level information: Sources were T cells, B-cell-depleted T cells, or PBMCs; the material itself was cDNA or gDNA.

What was sequenced was peripheral blood. V gene TRBV18 combines with J gene TRBJ2-3; the match to TRBD2 covers 8 bases. This receptor was identified in a human donor in a cohort sampled during active COVID-19. In DNA, the CDR3 is TGTGCCAGCTCACCCCCTCGAGCGGGAGCTGATACGCAGTATTTT. Its translation: CASSPPRAGADTQYF.